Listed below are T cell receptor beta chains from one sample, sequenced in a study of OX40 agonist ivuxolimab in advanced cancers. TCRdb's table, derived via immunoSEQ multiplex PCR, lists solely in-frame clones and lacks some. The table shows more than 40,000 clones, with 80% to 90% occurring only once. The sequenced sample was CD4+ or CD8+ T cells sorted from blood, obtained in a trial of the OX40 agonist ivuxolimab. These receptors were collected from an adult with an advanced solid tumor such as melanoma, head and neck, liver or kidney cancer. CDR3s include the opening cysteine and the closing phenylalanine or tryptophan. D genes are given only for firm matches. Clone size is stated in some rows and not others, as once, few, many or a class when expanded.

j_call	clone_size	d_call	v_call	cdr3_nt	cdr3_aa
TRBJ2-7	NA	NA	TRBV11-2	TGTGCCAGCAGCCCTCTATACGAGCAGTACTTC	CASSPLYEQYF
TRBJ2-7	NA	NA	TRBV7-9	TGTGCCAGCCGCAGGGCAGGGGAGGACTACGAGCAGTACTTC	CASRRAGEDYEQYF
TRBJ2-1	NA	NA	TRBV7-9	TGTGCCAGCAGCCCGGACCTTAATGAGCAGTTCTTC	CASSPDLNEQFF
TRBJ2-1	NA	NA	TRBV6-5	TGTGCCTCCGCAGAGGGATACTACAATGAGCAGTTCTTC	CASAEGYYNEQFF
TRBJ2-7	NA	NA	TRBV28	TGTGCCACCCTAGATGGGGGTTTATTCTCCTACGAGCAGTACTTC	CATLDGGLFSYEQYF
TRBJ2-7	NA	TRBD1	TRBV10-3	TGTGCCATCAGTGAGACTGGCCGGGACAGGGACGAGCAGTACTTC	CAISETGRDRDEQYF
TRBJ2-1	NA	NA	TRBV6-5	TGTGCCAGCAGTTACTCAGGGATGTCCTACAATGAGCAGTTCTTC	CASSYSGMSYNEQFF
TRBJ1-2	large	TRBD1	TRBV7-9	TGTGCCAGCAGCCTACCGGGACAGGAGAACTATGGCTACACCTTC	CASSLPGQENYGYTF
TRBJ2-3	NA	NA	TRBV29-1	TGCAGCGTTGAAGATCGGCGGAGCACAGATACGCAGTATTTT	CSVEDRRSTDTQYF
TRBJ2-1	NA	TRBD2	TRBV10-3	TGTGCCATCAGTGAGTTATATTTTGGGGGGGATAGCTCCTACAATGAGCAGTTCTTC	CAISELYFGGDSSYNEQFF
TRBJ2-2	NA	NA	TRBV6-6	TGTGCCAGCAGTCCCGGGGCAATCGCCACCGGGGAGCTGTTTTTT	CASSPGAIATGELFF
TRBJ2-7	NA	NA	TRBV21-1	TGTGCCAGCAGCCCAGGGCCAGCGGGAGTGGTCGTCGAGCAGTACTTC	CASSPGPAGVVVEQYF
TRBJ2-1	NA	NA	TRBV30	TGTGCCTGGAGCCCGGGACTCTCCTACAATGAGCAGTTCTTC	CAWSPGLSYNEQFF
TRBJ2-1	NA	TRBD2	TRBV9	TGTGCCAGCAGCGTACAGGGAGGGAGTTATGAGCAGTTCTTC	CASSVQGGSYEQFF
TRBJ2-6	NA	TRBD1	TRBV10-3	TGTGCCACCAAATCGGGACAGGTCTCTGGGGCCAACGTCCTGACTTTC	CATKSGQVSGANVLTF
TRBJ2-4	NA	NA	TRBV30	TGTGCCTGGAGTGCCTTTACAGGGGGGGACATTCAGTACTTC	CAWSAFTGGDIQYF